A selection of T cell receptor beta chains follows, all from one sample in a study of T-cell reconstitution after alpha-beta-depleted transplantation in children. MiXCR, run by TCRdb on the PCR reads, gives a single entry per CDR3 protein. The data contain about 540,000 distinct CDR3 sequences, 25% to 30% of them singletons. The material was PBMCs, obtained before TCRalphabeta/CD19-depleted stem cell transplant. Receptor source: a boy younger than two with Wiskott-Aldrich syndrome, due to receive a stem cell transplant. The CDR3 runs from the conserved cysteine through the conserved F or W. Fields, in order: V gene, J gene, clone size, D gene, CDR3 DNA, CDR3 protein. D genes are given only for firm matches. For some rows the clone size is stated as once, few or many, or as a class when expanded; others skip it.

>TRBV5-5|TRBJ1-2|few|-
TGTGCCAGCAGCTTGGGCGTTACCGCTCAGTATGGCTACACCTTC
CASSLGVTAQYGYTF
>TRBV5-4|TRBJ2-1|-|-
TGTGCCAGCAGCTTAAACTGGGCCGAGGGGGGAAATGAGCAGTTCTTC
CASSLNWAEGGNEQFF
>TRBV2|TRBJ2-2|few|TRBD2
TGTGCCAGCAGTGAGCTAGCGGTGAACACCGGGGAGCTGTTTTTT
CASSELAVNTGELFF
>TRBV2|TRBJ1-5|-|TRBD1
TGTGCCAGCAGTGGGACAGGAGGCAGTCAGCCCCAGCATTTT
CASSGTGGSQPQHF
>TRBV20-1|TRBJ2-1|few|TRBD1
TGCAGTGCTCCGGGACAGGGGATTTGGGAGCAGTTCTTC
CSAPGQGIWEQFF
>TRBV15|TRBJ2-5|few|-
TGTGCCACCAGCAGAGCTCAGGGCATCCAAGAGACCCAGTACTTC
CATSRAQGIQETQYF
>TRBV28|TRBJ2-2|few|-
TGTGCCACCGGGCCCCCAAGTCAGCTGTTTTTT
CATGPPSQLFF
>TRBV5-6|TRBJ2-1|-|TRBD2
TGTGCCAGCAGCTTGACCTCCGGGACTAGCGGATACAATGAGCAGTTCTTC
CASSLTSGTSGYNEQFF
>TRBV7-2|TRBJ1-2|many|TRBD1
TGTGCCAGCAGCTTAGACAGGGGGCTTGGCTACACCTTC
CASSLDRGLGYTF
>TRBV5-1|TRBJ2-2|-|-
TGCGCCAGCAGCCCTACGGGACTCCCGGGCGACACCGGGGAGCTGTTTTTT
CASSPTGLPGDTGELFF
>TRBV7-2|TRBJ1-1|-|-
TGTGCCAGCAGCTTAGCGTTTCGGATAATGAACACTGAAGCTTTCTTT
CASSLAFRIMNTEAFF
>TRBV5-1|TRBJ2-1|few|TRBD2
TGCGCCAGCAGCTTGGGGCCCTTAGCGGGAGGGCGCCTGGGGGAGCAGTTCTTC
CASSLGPLAGGRLGEQFF
>TRBV20-1|TRBJ2-5|-|-
TGCAGTGCCGGCAGGGACATCAATAGGGAGACCCAGTACTTC
CSAGRDINRETQYF
>TRBV5-1|TRBJ2-2|-|-
TGCGCCAGCGGGAAGACCGGGGAGCTGTTTTTT
CASGKTGELFF
>TRBV12-3/TRBV12-4|TRBJ2-5|-|TRBD1
TGTGCCAGCAGCCCGTACCGGACAGGAGAGACCCAGTACTTC
CASSPYRTGETQYF
>TRBV5-4|TRBJ2-5|-|TRBD2
TGTGCCAGCAGCATTGGACTAGCGGGAGGAAGGGAGACCCAGTACTTC
CASSIGLAGGRETQYF
>TRBV9|TRBJ2-2|-|TRBD2
TGTGCCAGCAGCGTAGATAAAGCGGGAGCCTTTAGGACCGGGGAGCTGTTTTTT
CASSVDKAGAFRTGELFF
>TRBV20-1|TRBJ2-5|-|TRBD2
TGCAGTGCTAGGGCAGCGGGAGGGCCGGAGACCCAGTACTTC
CSARAAGGPETQYF
>TRBV5-1|TRBJ2-7|few|-
TGCGCCAGCAGCTTGGGACAGGTCAACAACGAGCAGTACTTC
CASSLGQVNNEQYF
>TRBV11-2|TRBJ2-3|few|TRBD2
TGTGCCAGCAGCTTTGTTGGGACTAGCGGGACGGGAGATACGCAGTATTTT
CASSFVGTSGTGDTQYF
>TRBV7-2|TRBJ2-1|-|-
TGTGCCAGCAGCTTAGCAGCGGCAGGCTCCTACAATGAGCAGTTCTTC
CASSLAAAGSYNEQFF
>TRBV29-1|TRBJ2-2|-|-
TGCAGCGTCGAATACAGGGTTGGGACGAACACCGGGGAGCTGTTTTTT
CSVEYRVGTNTGELFF
>TRBV5-5|TRBJ1-5|-|-
TGTGCCAGCAGTAGGGGAAGCAATCAGCCCCAGCATTTT
CASSRGSNQPQHF
>TRBV5-1|TRBJ1-1|-|TRBD1
TGCGCCAGCAGGGGACAGGTGAACACTGAAGCTTTCTTT
CASRGQVNTEAFF
>TRBV6-1|TRBJ1-1|-|TRBD1
TGTGCCAGCAAGGACCCTGGACAGGCGAAGGGGAAGAACACTGAAGCTTTCTTT
CASKDPGQAKGKNTEAFF